These T cell receptor beta chains were read from a single sample in a study of glioma-infiltrating T cells after dendritic cell vaccination. Profiled with immunoSEQ multiplex PCR; TCRdb holds only in-frame clones, not every one. The table lists around 58,000 clones, more than 75% of them singletons. Specimen: blood, collected before dendritic cell vaccination. These receptors all come from a human donor with glioblastoma. The CDR3 runs from the conserved cysteine through the conserved F or W. Each record gives: clone size, D gene, J gene, V gene, CDR3 protein, CDR3 DNA. D genes are given only for firm matches. Size is stated for part of the rows, as once, few or many counts, or as a class when the clone is expanded.

clone size: .; D gene: TRBD1; J gene: TRBJ2-1; V gene: TRBV27; CDR3 protein: CASSLTGYYNEQFF; CDR3 DNA: TGTGCCAGCAGCCTGACAGGGTACTACAATGAGCAGTTCTTC
clone size: .; D gene: .; J gene: TRBJ1-2; V gene: TRBV6-5; CDR3 protein: CASSSLGNYGYTF; CDR3 DNA: TGTGCCAGCAGTTCCCTCGGGAACTATGGCTACACCTTC
clone size: .; D gene: TRBD1; J gene: TRBJ1-1; V gene: TRBV6-5; CDR3 protein: CASRTGTGVGAFF; CDR3 DNA: TGTGCCAGTCGAACCGGGACAGGGGTAGGGGCTTTCTTT
clone size: .; D gene: .; J gene: TRBJ2-2; V gene: TRBV5-4; CDR3 protein: CASTWRGPNTGELFF; CDR3 DNA: TGTGCCAGCACCTGGCGGGGGCCTAACACCGGGGAGCTGTTTTTT
clone size: .; D gene: TRBD1; J gene: TRBJ2-5; V gene: TRBV5-4; CDR3 protein: CASSLAAGGRGGTQYF; CDR3 DNA: TGTGCCAGCAGCTTGGCGGCAGGGGGCCGTGGAGGGACCCAGTACTTC
clone size: .; D gene: .; J gene: TRBJ1-2; V gene: TRBV7-9; CDR3 protein: CASSLLYGYTF; CDR3 DNA: TGTGCCAGCAGCCTACTATATGGCTACACCTTC
clone size: .; D gene: .; J gene: TRBJ1-4; V gene: TRBV11-2; CDR3 protein: CASSSDDEKLFF; CDR3 DNA: TGTGCCAGCAGCTCAGACGATGAAAAACTGTTTTTT
clone size: .; D gene: TRBD2; J gene: TRBJ2-1; V gene: TRBV19; CDR3 protein: CASSPTSGGLSYNEQFF; CDR3 DNA: TGTGCCAGTAGCCCGACTAGCGGGGGGCTATCCTACAATGAGCAGTTCTTC
clone size: .; D gene: TRBD2; J gene: TRBJ2-3; V gene: TRBV19; CDR3 protein: CASSAWSSGSTDTQYF; CDR3 DNA: TGTGCCAGTAGTGCTTGGTCTAGCGGGAGCACAGATACGCAGTATTTT
clone size: .; D gene: .; J gene: TRBJ2-7; V gene: TRBV19; CDR3 protein: CASERTWEVLYEQYF; CDR3 DNA: TGTGCCAGTGAAAGGACATGGGAGGTCCTCTACGAGCAGTACTTC
clone size: .; D gene: .; J gene: TRBJ1-6; V gene: TRBV19; CDR3 protein: CASSIVGDSYNSPLHF; CDR3 DNA: TGTGCCAGTAGTATAGTTGGAGACTCCTATAATTCACCCCTCCACTTT
clone size: .; D gene: .; J gene: TRBJ2-3; V gene: TRBV7-9; CDR3 protein: CASSPTSLGWDTQYF; CDR3 DNA: TGTGCCAGCAGCCCAACTAGCCTAGGTTGGGATACGCAGTATTTT
clone size: .; D gene: .; J gene: TRBJ1-1; V gene: TRBV6-6; CDR3 protein: CASLGQEAFF; CDR3 DNA: TGTGCCAGCCTGGGGCAGGAAGCTTTCTTT
clone size: .; D gene: .; J gene: TRBJ2-5; V gene: TRBV7-8; CDR3 protein: CAGTSGGEETQYF; CDR3 DNA: TGTGCCGGCACCTCGGGGGGCGAAGAGACCCAGTACTTC
clone size: .; D gene: .; J gene: TRBJ2-7; V gene: TRBV6-1; CDR3 protein: CASSVTQYEQYF; CDR3 DNA: TGTGCCAGCAGTGTTACGCAGTACGAGCAGTACTTC
clone size: once; D gene: .; J gene: TRBJ1-2; V gene: TRBV19; CDR3 protein: CASSRQNYGYTF; CDR3 DNA: TGTGCCAGTAGTAGGCAGAACTATGGCTACACCTTC
clone size: .; D gene: .; J gene: TRBJ1-6; V gene: TRBV28; CDR3 protein: CASTPETDRMGLLHF; CDR3 DNA: TGTGCCAGCACCCCAGAAACGGACCGTATGGGACTCCTCCACTTT
clone size: few; D gene: TRBD1; J gene: TRBJ1-2; V gene: TRBV28; CDR3 protein: CASISPGGADYGYTF; CDR3 DNA: TGTGCCAGCATCTCCCCAGGGGGCGCGGACTATGGCTACACCTTC
clone size: few; D gene: .; J gene: TRBJ1-1; V gene: TRBV2; CDR3 protein: CASIIGGAYEAFF; CDR3 DNA: TGTGCCAGCATCATAGGGGGGGCCTATGAAGCTTTCTTT
clone size: .; D gene: TRBD2; J gene: TRBJ2-3; V gene: TRBV6-5; CDR3 protein: CASTTSGGADTQYF; CDR3 DNA: TGTGCCAGCACGACTAGCGGGGGGGCAGATACGCAGTATTTT
clone size: .; D gene: .; J gene: TRBJ1-2; V gene: TRBV18; CDR3 protein: CASSPGGEYGYTF; CDR3 DNA: TGTGCCAGCTCACCGGGGGGAGAGTATGGCTACACCTTC
clone size: .; D gene: .; J gene: TRBJ1-2; V gene: TRBV14; CDR3 protein: CASTSLPGLEVYGYTF; CDR3 DNA: TGTGCCAGCACCTCTTTACCGGGACTGGAGGTCTATGGCTACACCTTC
clone size: .; D gene: TRBD2; J gene: TRBJ2-5; V gene: TRBV2; CDR3 protein: CASRIAGGPKTQYF; CDR3 DNA: TGTGCCAGCAGGATAGCGGGGGGGCCAAAGACCCAGTACTTC
clone size: .; D gene: .; J gene: TRBJ1-6; V gene: TRBV2; CDR3 protein: CASRREVLGNSPLHF; CDR3 DNA: TGTGCCAGCAGGAGGGAAGTTCTTGGGAATTCACCCCTCCACTTT
clone size: once; D gene: .; J gene: TRBJ2-5; V gene: TRBV5-6; CDR3 protein: CASSSLRGETQYF; CDR3 DNA: TGTGCCAGCAGCTCCCTTCGGGGAGAGACCCAGTACTTC
clone size: .; D gene: .; J gene: TRBJ2-1; V gene: TRBV7-8; CDR3 protein: CASSLVWAGSYNEQFF; CDR3 DNA: TGTGCCAGCAGCTTAGTTTGGGCCGGCTCCTACAATGAGCAGTTCTTC
clone size: .; D gene: .; J gene: TRBJ2-7; V gene: TRBV2; CDR3 protein: CASRSSGSDYEQYF; CDR3 DNA: TGTGCCAGCAGATCCTCGGGTTCCGACTACGAGCAGTACTTC
clone size: few; D gene: .; J gene: TRBJ1-3; V gene: TRBV21-1; CDR3 protein: CASTSGLLAGNTIYF; CDR3 DNA: TGTGCCAGCACGTCGGGACTTCTAGCTGGAAACACCATATATTTT
clone size: .; D gene: .; J gene: TRBJ2-3; V gene: TRBV19; CDR3 protein: CASSTSGTSLSTDTQYF; CDR3 DNA: TGTGCCAGTAGTACCTCCGGGACTTCTCTCAGCACAGATACGCAGTATTTT